This T cell receptor beta chain is drawn from a study of shared clonotypes between healthy human individuals. V was shortened by 0 bases and J by 6 bases, with 15 bases between the two germline ends. The CDR3 extends over 16 amino acids. Germline values: CDR1 GTSNPN, CDR2 SVGIG (reference sequence). Sorted-subset replicate PCRs used 150 to 200 ng DNA, around 31,000 T cell genomes. Method: immunoSEQ multiplex PCR; TCRdb's copy keeps in-frame clones and lacks some. This repertoire shows approximately 2,300,000 clones, just under 95% found once; its top ten account for approximately 0.39%. This sequence originates from a man in his late teens or twenties in good health. Some clones in this sample may be carry-over from other donors' samples. Source material: naive CD4+ T cells from PBMCs. Subset: CD45RA+ positively selected. The gene calls are TRBV30 and TRBJ1-6, with D possibly TRBD1 on 5 matching bases. CDR3 protein: CAWSVGGDGVNSPLHF. The CDR3 DNA sequence: TGTGCCTGGAGTGTAGGAGGGGACGGGGTTAATTCACCCCTCCACTTT. Combining the CDR3 with reference TRBV30 and TRBJ1-6 gives the whole variable domain SQTIHQWPATLVQPVGSPLSLECTVEGTSNPNLYWYRQAAGRGLQLLFYSVGIGQISSEVPQNLSASRPQDRQFILSSKKLLLSDSGFYLCAWSVGGDGVNSPLHFGNGTRLTVT.